These 26 T cell receptor beta chains were sequenced from one sample in a study of T-cell memory formation after mild COVID-19. TCRdb ran MiXCR on the 5' RACE reads and lists one entry per CDR3 protein. The top ten clones hold 7.5% to 9.5% of a sample with hundreds of thousands of distinct CDR3 sequences, 20% of them seen once. The sample was PBMCs or a T cell subset sorted from them (not recorded which). Receptors were obtained from an adult woman who had mild COVID-19 (a few samples of this study predate the infection). Cell type and time point are not known.

The CDR3 DNA sequence: TGTGCCAGCAGCCCGCAAGCGGGAAGCCGCTCCTACGAGCAGTACTTC. Translation gives CASSPQAGSRSYEQYF. The chain employs TRBV7-2 and TRBJ2-7; TRBD2 matches at 7 bases. V trimming: 5 bases; J trimming: 0 bases; junction bases outside the gene matches: 10. There are 16 residues in the CDR3. Germline lookup yields CDR1 SGHTA and CDR2 FQGNSA.

This clonotype was detected only a few times. The chain uses TRBV18 and TRBJ1-4, with D possibly being TRBD1 (6 bases). The germline CDR1 and CDR2 sequences are KGHSH and LQKENI. V was trimmed by 0 bases and J by 6 bases, leaving 8 bases between them. CDR3 length: 14 amino acids. CDR3 sequence reads: CASSPPGAYEKLFF. As DNA, the CDR3 is TGTGCCAGCTCACCACCGGGGGCATATGAAAAACTGTTTTTT. The complete variable domain, with remaining parts taken from reference TRBV18 and TRBJ1-4, reads NAGVMQNPRHLVRRRGQEARLRCSPMKGHSHVYWYRQLPEEGLKFMVYLQKENIIDESGMPKERFSAEFPKEGPSILRIQQVVRGDSAAYFCASSPPGAYEKLFFGSGTQLSVL.

V and J are TRBV5-1 and TRBJ2-2, with 9 nucleotides matching TRBD1. Germline loops: CDR1 SGHRS, CDR2 YFSETQ. CDR3 size: 16 residues. The V gene end was trimmed by 1 base and the J gene end by 4 bases; junction bases not matched to a gene: 5. The CDR3 nucleotides read TGCGCCAGCAGCTTGCCCGGGACAGGGCTCACCGGGGAGCTGTTTTTT. Amino acids: CASSLPGTGLTGELFF.

The V call is TRBV18, the J call TRBJ2-2; D is ambiguous. V gave up 1 base and J gave up 7 bases, with 4 bases separating them. This CDR3 comprises 12 residues. Germline V gene lookup returns CDR1 KGHSH and CDR2 LQKENI. The CDR3 coding sequence is TGTGCCAGCTCACCACGTAACGGGGAGCTGTTTTTT. Translating gives CASSPRNGELFF.

CDR3 bases: TGTGCCACCAGTGATCCTTTTGAGGACAGGGGGCCAGATACGCAGTATTTT. This sequence encodes CATSDPFEDRGPDTQYF. V usage is TRBV24-1 and J usage is TRBJ2-3; 11 bases agree with TRBD1. The CDR3 consists of 17 residues. CDR1 and CDR2 (germline): KGHDR, SFDVKD. Unmatched junction bases numbered 8, after V lost 3 bases and J lost 4 bases.

The chain is built from TRBV5-1 and TRBJ1-3, with D unclear. CDR1 and CDR2 from the germline V gene are SGHRS and YFSETQ. The V end lost 3 bases, the J end lost 0 bases, and 7 bases lay between the germline ends. The CDR3 contains 14 residues. The CDR3 DNA reads as TGCGCCAGCAGCTCAGCGAGCTCTGGAAACACCATATATTTT. This sequence encodes CASSSASSGNTIYF.

A few counts support this clonotype. The chain is built from TRBV27 and TRBJ1-6; tentative D call: TRBD1 (5 bases). The germline V gene has CDR1 MNHEY and CDR2 SMNVEV (reference sequence). This CDR3 comprises 14 residues. The germline V and J ends were trimmed by 6 bases and 9 bases, with 15 bases remaining between them. In DNA form, the CDR3 reads TGTGCCAGCAGGGACCTGTACGGGGGTTCACCCCTCCACTTT. Its translation: CASRDLYGGSPLHF.

This chain connects TRBV5-1 to TRBJ1-2; D might be TRBD1 (6 bases). CDR3 length: 14 residues. Looked up from germline, CDR1 is SGHRS and CDR2 is YFSETQ. Trimming took off 4 bases at V and 2 bases at J, with 12 bases between the two ends. CDR3 coding DNA: TGCGCCAGCAGCCCGGGGGCGCAGAACTATGGCTACACCTTC. This translates into CASSPGAQNYGYTF.

The chain has TRBV6-2 or TRBV6-3 and TRBJ2-3, with a weak D call TRBD2 (5 bases). The CDR3 sequence is 16 residues long. Looked up from germline, CDR1 is MNHEY and CDR2 is SVGEGT. V was clipped by 0 bases and J by 0 bases, with 10 bases between them. CDR3 sequence reads: CASSYSSRTSTDTQYF. CDR3 in DNA: TGTGCCAGCAGTTACTCGTCCCGGACTAGCACAGATACGCAGTATTTT.

This clonotype has only a few counts. The V and J genes are TRBV5-1 and TRBJ2-1, with 7 bases that match TRBD2. CDR3 size: 16 residues. In germline, CDR1 is SGHRS, CDR2 YFSETQ. Losses at the gene ends were 0 bases for V and 6 bases for J; bases not matched to a gene: 9. The CDR3 region is CASSLAGAGAGNEQFF. CDR3 coding DNA: TGCGCCAGCAGCTTGGCCGGGGCGGGAGCTGGCAATGAGCAGTTCTTC.

This rearrangement joins TRBV27 to TRBJ2-7; 9 bases are shared with TRBD2. The germline V gene has CDR1 MNHEY and CDR2 SMNVEV (reference sequence). Trimming cost V 6 bases and J 2 bases; bases outside gene matches: 14. This CDR3 has 17 residues. The CDR3 DNA follows: TGTGCCAGCAGCCACGAGCAGGTAGCGGGAGTGACCTACGAGCAGTACTTC. Its translation is CASSHEQVAGVTYEQYF.

As regards this clonotype: At one boundary the junction diverges from the germline segment, which might be a read error. The chain carries TRBV7-9 and TRBJ1-4, with D unclear. CDR1 is SEHNR and CDR2 is FQNEAQ in the germline V gene (reference sequence). The CDR3 sequence is 12 residues long. In DNA, the CDR3 is TGTGCCAGCAGCCCGGGGTCGGAAAAGCTGTTTTTT. Its protein product is CASSPGSEKLFF.

This clonotype has only a few counts. The gene calls are TRBV7-6 and TRBJ1-5, with D maybe TRBD1 (6 bases). The CDR3 runs to 17 residues. V was shortened by 5 bases and J by 6 bases, with 23 bases between the two germline ends. Per the germline V gene, CDR1 is SGHVS and CDR2 is FNYEAQ. The CDR3 DNA reads TGTGCCAGCAGCGCTAGACCGCCTCGGGGGGCTCTTCAGCCCCAGCATTTT. Amino acid sequence: CASSARPPRGALQPQHF.

This clonotype was seen ten or more times. The rearrangement links TRBV5-1 to TRBJ2-3; TRBD1 matches 10 bases. The length of the CDR3 is 15 residues. Per germline, CDR1 SGHRS and CDR2 YFSETQ. With V trimmed by 3 bases and J by 5 bases, 6 bases remained unmatched. CDR3 sequence: CASSSRDRGRDTQYF. The CDR3 DNA is TGCGCCAGCAGCTCCCGGGACAGGGGCAGAGATACGCAGTATTTT.

The chain carries TRBV20-1 and TRBJ1-1; possibly TRBD1 for D (6 bases). The CDR3 is 15 amino acids. The V gene's germline CDR1 is DFQATT and CDR2 SNEGSKA (reference sequence). The V gene lost 6 bases and the J gene lost 0 bases, with 17 bases spanning the gap. CDR3 coding DNA: TGCAGTGCGGACCGACAGGAGACAATGAACACTGAAGCTTTCTTT. This encodes CSADRQETMNTEAFF.

The count of this clonotype is one. The gene calls are TRBV4-2 and TRBJ1-1, with 7 bases matching TRBD1. Germline CDR1 reads LGHNA; CDR2 reads YNFKEQ. The CDR3 is 17 amino acids. V lost 4 bases, J lost 0 bases, and 11 bases stayed unmatched. The CDR3 nucleotides are TGTGCCAGCAGCCGAAAGACAGGGCGAGACATGAACACTGAAGCTTTCTTT. This translates into CASSRKTGRDMNTEAFF.

The rearrangement uses TRBV11-2 and TRBJ2-1; 9 nucleotides align to TRBD2. The CDR3 has 17 residues. J was trimmed by 8 bases and V by 1 base; bases with no gene match: 12. CDR1 and CDR2 from the germline V gene are SGHAT and FQNNGV. The CDR3 DNA follows: TGTGCCAGCAGCTTAGGTTTTCGGGCGGGAGGGGACGATGAGCAGTTCTTC. It is translated as CASSLGFRAGGDDEQFF.

At least ten counts were recorded for this clonotype. V gene TRBV24-1 combines with J gene TRBJ1-1, with D hard to call. Trimming took off 0 bases at V and 0 bases at J, with 13 bases between the two ends. The CDR3 covers 17 residues. Germline CDR1 reads KGHDR; CDR2 reads SFDVKD. CDR3 bases: TGTGCCACCAGTGATTTGGGCATCGGAAGCATGAACACTGAAGCTTTCTTT. Encoded protein: CATSDLGIGSMNTEAFF.

The DNA of the CDR3 is TGTGCCAGCAGGGCTAGCGGGGGTCCAGAGACCCAGTACTTC. Its translation is CASRASGGPETQYF. The chain joins TRBV25-1 to TRBJ2-5; TRBD2 aligns across 10 bases. This CDR3 comprises 14 residues. CDR1 and CDR2 (germline): MGHDK, SYGVNS. The V and J ends lost 6 bases and 4 bases, in that order; junction bases with no gene match: 5.

This clonotype has just a few counts. The CDR3 loop reads CASSSSREAPTVNTGELFF. CDR3 in DNA: TGTGCCAGCAGCTCCTCCCGGGAGGCCCCGACAGTGAACACCGGGGAGCTGTTTTTT. The chain uses TRBV5-5 and TRBJ2-2, with TRBD2 matching 7 bases. The CDR3 loop spans 19 amino acids. Per the germline V gene, CDR1 is SGHKS and CDR2 is YYEKEE (reference sequence). V was clipped by 3 bases and J by 1 base; unmatched bases: 15.

The chain combines TRBV7-2 with TRBJ2-6; tentatively, D is TRBD2 (6 bases). The CDR3 is 17 amino acids. Trimming removed 5 bases from V and 2 bases from J, with 16 bases in between. Germline V lookup: CDR1 SGHTA, CDR2 FQGNSA. CDR3 loop: CASSTPGELAGANVLTF. CDR3 nucleotide sequence: TGTGCCAGCAGCACCCCGGGGGAGCTGGCTGGGGCCAACGTCCTGACTTTC.

The table lists this clonotype with a few counts. The genes are TRBV7-8 and TRBJ1-1; no firm D call. Looked up from germline, CDR1 is SGHVS and CDR2 is FQNEAQ. V was shortened by 3 bases and J by 3 bases, with 8 bases between the two germline ends. The CDR3 is 13 residues long. CDR3 nucleotides: TGTGCCAGCAGCTTTTCCCGGGACACTGAAGCTTTCTTT. Its translation is CASSFSRDTEAFF.

This chain uses TRBV29-1 with TRBJ1-1; D ambiguous. The CDR3 sequence is 12 residues long. The germline gives CDR1 SQVTM, CDR2 ANQGSEA. Trimming shortened V by 8 bases and J by 2 bases, and 12 bases separated the two germline ends. CDR3 nucleotides: TGCAGCCTCAAGGAAGATAACACTGAAGCTTTCTTT. It codes for CSLKEDNTEAFF.

This clonotype was observed many times. This sequence joins TRBV19 and TRBJ1-4, with unresolved D. Germline V gene lookup returns CDR1 LNHDA and CDR2 SQIVND (reference sequence). Between the trimmed V and J ends, which lost 3 bases and 0 bases, there was a span of 14 bases. The CDR3 runs to 17 residues. CDR3 sequence: CASSISGGDATNEKLFF. In DNA form, the CDR3 reads TGTGCCAGTAGTATTTCTGGCGGTGACGCAACTAATGAAAAACTGTTTTTT.

This clonotype was observed many times. The V call is TRBV15, the J call TRBJ2-3, with D possibly called TRBD1 or TRBD2 (5 bases each). V lost 5 bases, J lost 2 bases, and 14 bases lay in between. The CDR3 runs to 15 residues. Germline V gene sequence: CDR1 LNHNV, CDR2 YYDKDF (reference sequence). The CDR3 DNA reads TGTGCCACCAGCCCCCGGGACGGAGCCACAGATACGCAGTATTTT. Translation: CATSPRDGATDTQYF. The full variable domain, with the rest looked up from reference TRBV15 and TRBJ2-3, is DAMVIQNPRYQVTQFGKPVTLSCSQTLNHNVMYWYQQKSSQAPKLLFHYYDKDFNNEADTPDNFQSRRPNTSFCFLDIRSPGLGDTAMYLCATSPRDGATDTQYFGPGTRLTVL.

A few counts support this clonotype. The chain couples TRBV20-1 to TRBJ1-1; 7 bases are a match to TRBD1. The junction had 5 bases not matched to a gene; V was cut back by 0 bases and J by 1 base. Germline-derived CDR1 and CDR2 are DFQATT and SNEGSKA (reference sequence). The CDR3 consists of 15 residues. This CDR3 reads CSARDVYRGNTEAFF. The CDR3 DNA sequence: TGCAGTGCTAGAGATGTTTACAGGGGGAACACTGAAGCTTTCTTT.